A selection of T cell receptor beta chains follows, all from one sample in a study of cytotoxic CD8 clonotypes in ibrutinib-treated CLL. Method: immunoSEQ multiplex PCR; TCRdb's copy keeps in-frame clones and lacks some. The sample lists tens of thousands of clones, approximately 62% occurring once. The sample in question was PBMCs, obtained after 12 months of ibrutinib treatment. The receptor source for this set is a human donor with chronic lymphocytic leukemia. The CDR3 runs from the conserved cysteine through the conserved F or W. The D gene is left open where the match is weak. Clone size, where shown, is once, few, many, or a class for clones that have expanded.

-,TRBJ1-3,TRBV6-5,-,TGTGCCAGCAGTTCTACAGGGCCAGGATCTGGAAACACCATATATTTT,CASSSTGPGSGNTIYF
TRBD1,TRBJ1-1,TRBV5-8,-,TGTGCCAGCACCCGCGGGCGAAACAGGGGGAACACTGAAGCTTTCTTT,CASTRGRNRGNTEAFF
-,TRBJ2-3,TRBV19,few,TGTGCCAGTAGTTTAGGAGGGGGCAGCACAGATACGCAGTATTTT,CASSLGGGSTDTQYF
-,TRBJ1-2,TRBV6-1,once,TGTGCCAGCACCAGGGACCCTTTCTATGGCTACACCTTC,CASTRDPFYGYTF
-,TRBJ2-5,TRBV4-1,-,TGCGCCAGCAGCCAAGAGCTGAGCGCGGGTAGGACCCAGTACTTC,CASSQELSAGRTQYF
-,TRBJ2-5,TRBV5-1,-,TGCGCCAGCAGCTTGGCCTCCGTGGGGGAGACCCAGTACTTC,CASSLASVGETQYF
TRBD2,TRBJ2-1,TRBV28,few,TGTGCCAGCAGTTTCTCTGGCGGGAGAGATGAGCAGTTCTTC,CASSFSGGRDEQFF
-,TRBJ1-5,TRBV28,-,TGTGCCATCAGAGCGGGATTTTATAGCAATCAGCCCCAGCATTTT,CAIRAGFYSNQPQHF
-,TRBJ2-3,TRBV14,-,TGTGCCAGCAGCCAGCGACGCGCGCTAGACGGCACAGATACGCAGTATTTT,CASSQRRALDGTDTQYF
-,TRBJ1-6,TRBV4-2,-,TGTGCCAGCAGCCCCCTCGCGAGCTCCTATAATTCACCCCTCCACTTT,CASSPLASSYNSPLHF
-,TRBJ1-1,TRBV28,-,TGTGCCAGCAGTAGCCCAGGGGAATGGACTGAAGCTTTCTTT,CASSSPGEWTEAFF
-,TRBJ1-5,TRBV28,few,TGTGCCAGCAGTCCTTGGGCACAGCCCCAGCATTTT,CASSPWAQPQHF
TRBD1,TRBJ1-2,TRBV27,-,TGTGCCAGCAGGACAGGGGGCGCACCGGGCTACACCTTC,CASRTGGAPGYTF
-,TRBJ1-2,TRBV6-5,-,TGTGCCAGCACCCGAGCTAACTATGGCTACACCTTC,CASTRANYGYTF
-,TRBJ2-2,TRBV30,-,TGTGCCTGGAGGGCGGGGAGGAACACCGGGGAGCTGTTTTTT,CAWRAGRNTGELFF
-,TRBJ2-5,TRBV5-4,-,TGTGCCAGCAGCGTTAGGGATGGGGAGACCCAGTACTTC,CASSVRDGETQYF
-,TRBJ1-2,TRBV10-3,few,TGTGCCATCAGTGAGTCGACCGTACAGGGATTCTATGGCTACACCTTC,CAISESTVQGFYGYTF
TRBD2,TRBJ2-3,TRBV5-1,-,TGCGCCAGCAGCTTGAAGGGGAGGGGAGATACGCAGTATTTT,CASSLKGRGDTQYF
-,TRBJ1-5,TRBV6-5,few,TGTGCCAGCAGTTACATTGCAGGGCCCATGGCGCCCCAGCATTTT,CASSYIAGPMAPQHF
-,TRBJ1-6,TRBV5-5,-,TGTGCCAGCAGCTCGCTGGGGCCCGAGAGCTCCTATAATTCACCCCTCCACTTT,CASSSLGPESSYNSPLHF
-,TRBJ2-5,TRBV14,few,TGTGCCAGCAGCCATCGAACGGCCTCGCTTGTCCAAGAGACCCAGTACTTC,CASSHRTASLVQETQYF
-,TRBJ2-3,TRBV10-3,-,TGTGCCAGCGGACCAAGCACAGATACGCAGTATTTT,CASGPSTDTQYF
-,TRBJ2-7,TRBV5-1,few,TGCGCCAGCAGCTTGGCCCTCAATTACGAGCAGTACTTC,CASSLALNYEQYF
TRBD2,TRBJ2-5,TRBV2,-,TGTGCCAGCTGCCGTGGACTAGCGGGAGGAGAGACCCAGTACTTC,CASCRGLAGGETQYF
-,TRBJ1-2,TRBV27,few,TGTGCCAGCAGTTTAAGCCCGGGTCATAGGAGCTATGGCTACACCTTC,CASSLSPGHRSYGYTF
-,TRBJ1-2,TRBV6-4,-,TGTGCCAGCAGTGACTCATCCGACAGCAGTCCTAACTATGGCTACACCTTC,CASSDSSDSSPNYGYTF
-,TRBJ2-7,TRBV7-2,-,TGTGCCAGCACCCTGGGGGGAGACTCCTACGAGCAGTACTTC,CASTLGGDSYEQYF
-,TRBJ2-1,TRBV28,few,TGTGCCAGCAGTTTACCGGGAAGATTGGATGAGCAGTTCTTC,CASSLPGRLDEQFF
-,TRBJ2-3,TRBV5-1,-,TGCGCCAGCAGCTCGGGACCCCTTCGAGCCCTAAGCACAGATACGCAGTATTTT,CASSSGPLRALSTDTQYF
-,TRBJ1-4,TRBV5-1,-,TGCGCCAGCAGCTTGGACAGGGCCCTCGGGGCTGAAAAACTGTTTTTT,CASSLDRALGAEKLFF
-,TRBJ1-2,TRBV19,many,TGTGCCAGTAGTATACCAATCCCGTCCGCGAGACAGGCCTATGGCTACACCTTC,CASSIPIPSARQAYGYTF
-,TRBJ2-7,TRBV6-6,-,TGTGCCATCAGTGAGTCCGACTACGAGCAGTACTTC,CAISESDYEQYF
-,TRBJ2-7,TRBV6-5,-,TGTGCCAGCAGTTACTCCGGACGGTCCTACGAGCAGTACTTC,CASSYSGRSYEQYF
TRBD2,TRBJ2-2,TRBV6-1,once,TGTGCCAGCACCGGGACTAGCGGGGGCTCCGGGGAGCTGTTTTTT,CASTGTSGGSGELFF
-,TRBJ2-2,TRBV18,-,TGTGCCAGCTCGCGACAAACCGGGGAGCTGTTTTTT,CASSRQTGELFF
-,TRBJ1-1,TRBV11-1,-,TGTGCCAGCAGCCCTTACAAGTATGGAAACACTGAAGCTTTCTTT,CASSPYKYGNTEAFF
TRBD2,TRBJ2-1,TRBV7-7,-,TGTGCCAGCAGCCTGAGACTAGCCAGTGAGCAGTTCTTC,CASSLRLASEQFF
-,TRBJ1-1,TRBV29-1,-,TGCAGCGTTGATTCTGGGGCAGGGCTTTATAGTGAAGCTTTCTTT,CSVDSGAGLYSEAFF
TRBD1,TRBJ1-2,TRBV28,-,TGTGCCATCGACAGGGTTAACTATGGCTACACCTTC,CAIDRVNYGYTF
TRBD2,TRBJ2-1,TRBV7-7,-,TGTGCCAGCAGCCGGAGCGGGAGTGGGTACAATGAGCAGTTCTTC,CASSRSGSGYNEQFF
-,TRBJ2-7,TRBV27,-,TGTGCCAGCATGGGTGAGAGAACAGGCACCTCCTACGAGCAGTACTTC,CASMGERTGTSYEQYF
-,TRBJ1-1,TRBV9,-,TGTGCCAGCAGCTTAGGCCGGTGGACTGAAGCTTTCTTT,CASSLGRWTEAFF
TRBD2,TRBJ2-1,TRBV4-2,few,TGTGCCAGCAGCAGACTAGCGGGGGACCCCGCTGAGCAGTTCTTC,CASSRLAGDPAEQFF
-,TRBJ1-5,TRBV6-1,-,TGTGCCACTTCCAGGGAAAGCAATCAGCCCCAGCATTTT,CATSRESNQPQHF
TRBD2,TRBJ2-7,TRBV7-2,few,TGTGCCAGCAGCGTAAGCGGGAGCGCCTCCTACGAGCAGTACTTC,CASSVSGSASYEQYF